The next 26 T cell receptor beta chains were all read from a single sample in a study of neurological immune-mediated disorders. TCRdb re-derived calls from the 5' RACE reads in MiXCR, one entry per CDR3 protein. The sample gives roughly 90,000 distinct CDR3 sequences, under 4.5% of which show up once; 2.5% to 3% is in the top ten. Sequencing was done on a sample of PBMCs. These receptors came from a woman in her forties or fifties with multiple sclerosis.

The sample holds many counts of this clonotype. This chain uses TRBV7-2 with TRBJ2-2, with 12 positions matching TRBD2. Germline V gene lookup returns CDR1 SGHTA and CDR2 FQGNSA. The CDR3 loop spans 17 amino acids. V trimming: 5 bases; J trimming: 2 bases; junction bases outside the gene matches: 6. CDR3 nucleotides: TGTGCCAGCAGCCCGAAACTAGCGGGGGGTAACACCGGGGAGCTGTTTTTT. It yields the protein CASSPKLAGGNTGELFF.

This clonotype was recorded many times. The rearrangement links TRBV4-2 to TRBJ1-2; 9 nucleotides line up with TRBD1. Per germline, CDR1 LGHNA and CDR2 YNFKEQ. Trimming at V came to 2 bases and at J to 2 bases, leaving 3 bases not matched to a gene. The CDR3 covers 15 residues. The CDR3: CASSQQGTGNYGYTF. In nucleotides, the CDR3 is TGTGCCAGCAGCCAACAAGGGACAGGGAACTATGGCTACACCTTC.

This clonotype has ten or more counts. The chain combines TRBV6-2 or TRBV6-3 with TRBJ2-7; 9 bases are a match to TRBD2. Losses at the gene ends were 0 bases for V and 2 bases for J; bases not matched to a gene: 5. CDR3 size: 16 residues. Germline-derived CDR1 and CDR2 are MNHEY and SVGEGT. DNA for the CDR3: TGTGCCAGCAGTTACTCGGCGCGGGGGGGACCCTACGAGCAGTACTTC. Translated, it gives CASSYSARGGPYEQYF.

This clonotype was seen repeatedly, ten times or more. This rearrangement joins TRBV20-1 to TRBJ2-5; D call uncertain. The CDR3 runs 11 residues. V gave up 3 bases and J gave up 2 bases, with 4 bases separating them. Per the germline V gene, CDR1 is DFQATT and CDR2 is SNEGSKA (reference sequence). In nucleotides, the CDR3 is TGCAGTGCTAGGGCGCAAGAGACCCAGTACTTC. Protein sequence: CSARAQETQYF.

This clonotype came up many times. At one of its ends the junction is not consistent with the germline gene, which may arise from a read error. This chain connects TRBV12-3 or TRBV12-4 to TRBJ2-4; TRBD2 is a possible D gene (6 bases). The CDR3 extends over 11 amino acids. The CDR3 loop reads CASVGGYLQAF. The CDR3 DNA sequence: TGTGCCAGCGTTGGGGGGTATCTACAAGCGTTC.

This clonotype appeared many times. The rearrangement joins TRBV7-9 to TRBJ2-7; TRBD2 matches at 11 bases. This CDR3 comprises 20 residues. V lost 7 bases and J lost 0; bases outside the gene matches: 20. Germline lookup yields CDR1 SEHNR and CDR2 FQNEAQ (reference sequence). This CDR3 reads CASTPGSTSGGNFFSYEQYF. CDR3 nucleotides: TGTGCCAGCACCCCGGGGAGCACTAGCGGGGGTAACTTCTTCTCCTACGAGCAGTACTTC.

This clonotype was seen repeatedly, ten times or more. This rearrangement joins TRBV5-1 to TRBJ2-2; the match to TRBD1 covers 10 bases. Germline CDR1 SGHRS, CDR2 YFSETQ. The V segment lost 4 bases and the J segment 3 bases; nucleotides outside the gene matches: 6. The CDR3 spans 16 residues. The CDR3 region is CASSISTGGHTGELFF. The DNA for the CDR3 is TGCGCCAGCAGCATATCGACAGGGGGCCACACCGGGGAGCTGTTTTTT.

This clonotype was seen repeatedly, ten times or more. The rearrangement joins TRBV7-2 to TRBJ2-3; D not resolved. V lost 2 bases and J lost 7, with 4 bases in between. This CDR3 comprises 11 residues. CDR1 is SGHTA, CDR2 FQGNSA, per germline. DNA of the CDR3: TGTGCCAGCAGCTTACGGAATACGCAGTATTTT. Translated, it gives CASSLRNTQYF.

At least ten counts were recorded for this clonotype. This chain connects TRBV12-3 or TRBV12-4 to TRBJ2-3; tentative D call: TRBD2 (6 bases). The CDR3 sequence is 14 residues long. The germline V and J ends were trimmed by 6 bases and 7 bases, with 17 bases remaining between them. CDR3: CASSWVRRGNTQYF. The CDR3 nucleotides are TGTGCCAGCAGCTGGGTGCGGCGGGGAAATACGCAGTATTTT.

This clonotype was recorded at least ten times. The junction shows a germline mismatch at one end, possibly a read error. This rearrangement joins TRBV7-7 to TRBJ2-5; the match to TRBD1 covers 9 bases. This CDR3 is built from 13 residues. Germline loops: CDR1 SSHAT, CDR2 FNYEAQ (reference sequence). CDR3 sequence: CASSRDREETQYF. CDR3 bases: TGTGCTAGCAGCCGGGACAGGGAAGAGACCCAGTACTTC.

This clonotype was picked up many times. The chain uses TRBV20-1 and TRBJ1-1; D might be TRBD1 (5 bases). The germline V and J ends were trimmed by 6 bases and 6 bases, with 14 bases remaining between them. The CDR3 runs to 12 residues. Looked up from germline, CDR1 is DFQATT and CDR2 is SNEGSKA (reference sequence). The CDR3 loop reads CSAHSGVAEAFF. The CDR3 bases are TGCAGTGCGCACTCGGGGGTGGCTGAAGCTTTCTTT.

This clonotype was seen at least ten times. The chain is built from TRBV5-1 and TRBJ2-1, with TRBD2 matching 12 bases. Per the germline V gene, CDR1 is SGHRS and CDR2 is YFSETQ. This CDR3 is built from 18 residues. J was trimmed by 1 base and V by 0 bases; bases with no gene match: 5. For the CDR3, the DNA is TGCGCCAGCAGCTTGGGGCTAGCGGGGGGGCGGTCCTACAATGAGCAGTTCTTC. This codes for CASSLGLAGGRSYNEQFF.

This clonotype was seen at least ten times. The chain has TRBV5-1 and TRBJ2-4; D might be TRBD2 (6 bases). The CDR3 loop spans 15 amino acids. The V end was cut by 2 bases, the J end by 8 bases, with 17 bases between. Germline V gene lookup returns CDR1 SGHRS and CDR2 YFSETQ. CDR3 in amino acids: CASSLRTQSGDIQYF. The CDR3 nucleotides read TGCGCCAGCAGCTTACGGACCCAATCGGGGGACATTCAGTACTTC.

This clonotype showed up many times. The CDR3, as DNA: TGTGCCAGTAGCCCCGGACACCCCAATCAGCCCCAGCATTTT. Residues: CASSPGHPNQPQHF. The chain links TRBV19 to TRBJ1-5; a weak D match, TRBD1 (5 bases). Per the germline V gene, CDR1 is LNHDA and CDR2 is SQIVND (reference sequence). CDR3 length: 14 residues. With 6 bases removed from V and 3 bases from J, the gap between germline ends came to 12 bases. The full variable domain, its missing parts supplied by reference TRBV19 and TRBJ1-5, is DGGITQSPKYLFRKEGQNVTLSCEQNLNHDAMYWYRQDPGQGLRLIYYSQIVNDFQKGDIAEGYSVSREKKESFPLTVTSAQKNPTAFYLCASSPGHPNQPQHFGDGTRLSIL.

This clonotype came up many times. This sequence joins TRBV27 and TRBJ2-7; 7 bases are shared with TRBD2. Losses at the gene ends were 5 bases for V and 3 bases for J; bases not matched to a gene: 10. Germline V gives CDR1 MNHEY, CDR2 SMNVEV (reference sequence). The CDR3 has 15 amino acids. The CDR3 sequence: CASSARRGGGYEQYF. The CDR3 region has the DNA TGTGCCAGCAGTGCCCGGCGCGGGGGAGGCTACGAGCAGTACTTC.

This clonotype was picked up many times. The chain joins TRBV7-6 to TRBJ2-5, with unresolved D. Trimming left V 1 base short and J 5 bases short, with 14 bases between. The CDR3 spans 15 residues. In germline, CDR1 is SGHVS, CDR2 FNYEAQ. The CDR3 sequence is CASSLGTSRRETQYF. The CDR3 bases are TGTGCCAGCAGCTTAGGGACCTCTCGGCGGGAGACCCAGTACTTC.

This clonotype was found many times. The chain employs TRBV3-1 and TRBJ2-7, with D perhaps matching TRBD2 (7 bases). This CDR3 is built from 14 residues. The ends were cut back, 3 bases at V and 3 bases at J, with 12 bases in the middle. CDR1 and CDR2 from the germline V gene are LGHDT and YNNKEL (reference sequence). The CDR3 coding sequence is TGTGCCAGCAGCCAGGGGGGGACATACTACGAGCAGTACTTC. Translated: CASSQGGTYYEQYF.

This clonotype has ten or more counts. The chain joins TRBV20-1 to TRBJ1-6; possible D gene TRBD1, 6 bases. The CDR3 is 13 amino acids. The germline CDR1 and CDR2 sequences are DFQATT and SNEGSKA (reference sequence). V gave up 2 bases and J gave up 9 bases, with 11 bases separating them. The CDR3 spells CSARFTGSSPLHF. In DNA form, the CDR3 reads TGCAGTGCTAGATTTACAGGGAGTTCACCCCTCCACTTT.

In this sample, this clonotype turned up many times. V usage is TRBV20-1 and J usage is TRBJ2-3; the D gene could be TRBD1 or TRBD2 (5 bases each). The V gene's germline CDR1 is DFQATT and CDR2 SNEGSKA (reference sequence). Trimming left V 8 bases short and J 5 bases short, with 20 bases between. The CDR3 is 14 residues long. CDR3 nucleotide sequence: TGCAGTCCCAGTAACGGCCTGGGACGAGATACGCAGTATTTT. Protein product: CSPSNGLGRDTQYF.

This clonotype appeared many times. The V gene is TRBV20-1, the J gene TRBJ1-1; D is unclear. With 0 bases removed from V and 1 base from J, the gap between germline ends came to 6 bases. Germline CDR1 is DFQATT and CDR2 is SNEGSKA (reference sequence). The CDR3 has 13 amino acids. CDR3 bases: TGCAGTGCTAGAGATCTGGCGAACACTGAAGCTTTCTTT. Translated, it gives CSARDLANTEAFF.

A note on this clonotype: A read error may explain this, as a much larger clone is one base away. The chain uses TRBV12-3 or TRBV12-4 and TRBJ1-5; D is ambiguous. The CDR3 runs to 13 residues. V was cut by 10 bases and J by 0 bases, with 10 bases left in between. The CDR3, as DNA: TGTGCCATCAGACCTGATAGCAATCAGCCCCAGCATTTT. It specifies CAIRPDSNQPQHF.

In this sample, this clonotype turned up many times. The gene calls are TRBV6-1 and TRBJ1-2; 8 bases match TRBD1. Germline trimming cut 6 bases from V and 3 bases from J; bases unmatched to any gene: 6. CDR3 length equals 14 residues. Per germline, CDR1 MNHNS and CDR2 SASEGT. CDR3 sequence: CASRGQGRDYGYTF. The CDR3 coding sequence is TGTGCCAGCAGAGGACAGGGAAGGGACTATGGCTACACCTTC.

This clonotype was observed many times. This chain uses TRBV27 with TRBJ2-7, with D maybe TRBD1 (6 bases). V lost 7 bases, J lost 1 base, and 14 bases lay in between. Germline V gene lookup returns CDR1 MNHEY and CDR2 SMNVEV (reference sequence). This CDR3 has 14 amino acids. This chain's CDR3 is CASTRDKSSYEQYF. The CDR3, as DNA: TGTGCCAGCACCAGGGACAAAAGTTCCTACGAGCAGTACTTC.

At least ten counts were recorded for this clonotype. The V gene is TRBV9, the J gene TRBJ2-2; the D is unclear. CDR1 and CDR2 from the germline V gene are SGDLS and YYNGEE. CDR3 length equals 15 residues. The V gene lost 0 bases and the J gene lost 3 bases, with 9 bases spanning the gap. The CDR3 loop reads CASSVAPSDTGELFF. The CDR3 DNA is TGTGCCAGCAGCGTAGCTCCGTCGGACACCGGGGAGCTGTTTTTT.

This clonotype was seen at least ten times. This chain uses TRBV20-1 with TRBJ2-1, with TRBD2 identical over 16 bases. CDR1 and CDR2 (germline): DFQATT, SNEGSKA (reference sequence). The CDR3 length is 19 residues. The V and J ends lost 0 bases and 7 bases, in that order; junction bases with no gene match: 12. The CDR3 nucleotides read TGCAGTGCTAGAGACCCTAAGGGACTAGCGGGGGGGCCAAATAATGAGCAGTTCTTC. This translates into CSARDPKGLAGGPNNEQFF.

This clonotype was observed at least ten times. The V gene is TRBV12-3 or TRBV12-4, the J gene TRBJ1-6, with D maybe TRBD1 (6 bases). Trimming cost V 3 bases and J 7 bases, with 10 bases left between them. This CDR3 region has 14 residues. CDR3 residues: CASSLVQGNSPLHF. The CDR3, as DNA: TGTGCCAGCAGTTTGGTACAGGGCAATTCACCCCTCCACTTT.